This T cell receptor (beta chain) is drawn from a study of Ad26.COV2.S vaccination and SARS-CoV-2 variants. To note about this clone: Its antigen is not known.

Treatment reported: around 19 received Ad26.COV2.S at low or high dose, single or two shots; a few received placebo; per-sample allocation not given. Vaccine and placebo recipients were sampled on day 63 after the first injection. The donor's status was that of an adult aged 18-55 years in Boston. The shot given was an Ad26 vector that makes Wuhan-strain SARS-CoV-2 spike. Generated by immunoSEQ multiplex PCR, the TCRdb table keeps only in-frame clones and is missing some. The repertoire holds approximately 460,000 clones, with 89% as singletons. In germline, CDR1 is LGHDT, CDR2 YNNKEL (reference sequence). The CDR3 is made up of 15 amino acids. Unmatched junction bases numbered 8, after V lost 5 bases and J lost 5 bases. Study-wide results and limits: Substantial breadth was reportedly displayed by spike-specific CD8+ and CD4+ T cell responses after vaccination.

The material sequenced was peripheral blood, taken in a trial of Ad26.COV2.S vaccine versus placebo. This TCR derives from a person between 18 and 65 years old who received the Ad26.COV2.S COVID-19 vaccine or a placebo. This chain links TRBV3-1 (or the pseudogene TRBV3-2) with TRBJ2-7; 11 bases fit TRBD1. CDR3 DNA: TGTGCCAGCAGCAAGTGGGACAGGGGGTCCAACGAGCAGTACTTC. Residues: CASSKWDRGSNEQYF.